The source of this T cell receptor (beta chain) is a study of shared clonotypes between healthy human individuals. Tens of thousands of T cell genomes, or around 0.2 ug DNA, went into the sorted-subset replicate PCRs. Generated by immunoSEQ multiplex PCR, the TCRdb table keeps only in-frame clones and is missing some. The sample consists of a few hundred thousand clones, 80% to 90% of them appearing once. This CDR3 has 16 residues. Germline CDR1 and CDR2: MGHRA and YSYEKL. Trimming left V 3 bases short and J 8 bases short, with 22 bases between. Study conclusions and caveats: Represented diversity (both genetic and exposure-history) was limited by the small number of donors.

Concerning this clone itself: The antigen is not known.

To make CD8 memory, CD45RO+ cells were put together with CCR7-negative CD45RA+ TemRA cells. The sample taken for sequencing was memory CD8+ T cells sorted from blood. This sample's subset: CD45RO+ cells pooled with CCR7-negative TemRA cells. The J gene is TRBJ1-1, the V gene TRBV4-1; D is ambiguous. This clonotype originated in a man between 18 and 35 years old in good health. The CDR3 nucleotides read TGCGCCAGCAGCCAGGGCCCAGGAGAGAACACCGGGGAAGCTTTCTTT. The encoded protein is CASSQGPGENTGEAFF.